The rows below give T cell receptor beta chains drawn from one sample of a study of PD-1 blockade in classical Hodgkin lymphoma. Profiling relied on immunoSEQ multiplex PCR, and the TCRdb table lists in-frame clones only, not all of them. The sample has approximately 36,000 clones, almost 70% seen once; the top ten hold roughly 15%. The material sequenced was peripheral blood mononuclear cells (PBMCs), taken before the second cycle of nivolumab. The receptor source for this set is a human donor with classical Hodgkin lymphoma. CDR3s include the opening cysteine and the closing phenylalanine or tryptophan. The D gene is left open where the match is weak. Clone size, where shown, is once, few, many, or a class for clones that have expanded.

CDR3nt	CDR3aa	d_gene	v_gene	abundance	j_gene
TGCGCCAGCAGCCCGAAGACTAGCGGGAGAGGTACCGGGGAGCTGTTTTTT	CASSPKTSGRGTGELFF	TRBD2	TRBV4-1	-	TRBJ2-2
TGTGCCAGCAGTTTATGGGACAGAAACAATGAGCAGTTCTTC	CASSLWDRNNEQFF	TRBD1	TRBV27	-	TRBJ2-1
TGTGCCAGCAGCTTATCGGGGGTGGGCGGCTACACCTTC	CASSLSGVGGYTF	-	TRBV13	-	TRBJ1-2
TGTGCCAGCAGCCAAGATAATCGGTACGAGCAGTACTTC	CASSQDNRYEQYF	-	TRBV14	-	TRBJ2-7
TGTGCCAGCAGCGTAGAAGTAGGGGCCGGAAACACCATATATTTT	CASSVEVGAGNTIYF	-	TRBV9	-	TRBJ1-3
TGTGCCAGTAGTAGACAGGGGTTGACTAATGAAAAACTGTTTTTT	CASSRQGLTNEKLFF	TRBD1	TRBV19	-	TRBJ1-4
TGCGCCAGCAGCTTGATTGGGGGATCCTACGAGCAGTACTTC	CASSLIGGSYEQYF	-	TRBV5-1	-	TRBJ2-7
TGTGCCAGCAGTGACTACGAGCAGTACTTC	CASSDYEQYF	-	TRBV6-1	few	TRBJ2-7
TGTGCCAGCAGCCAAGACTCGAGGGAGGGGACAGATACGCAGTATTTT	CASSQDSREGTDTQYF	TRBD2	TRBV4-2	-	TRBJ2-3
TGTGCCAGTAGTATTATTGATTCCAGCTCCTACGAGCAGTACTTC	CASSIIDSSSYEQYF	-	TRBV19	-	TRBJ2-7
TGCGCCAGCAGCTTAGGACACACCTCTGGGGCCAACGTCCTGACTTTC	CASSLGHTSGANVLTF	-	TRBV5-1	-	TRBJ2-6
TGTGCCAGCAGTGGTCAACAACTATCTCGCTACACCTTC	CASSGQQLSRYTF	-	TRBV2	-	TRBJ1-2
TGTGCCAGTAGTATAGGGACGACACCTTATGGCTACACCTTC	CASSIGTTPYGYTF	-	TRBV19	-	TRBJ1-2
TGCGCCAGCAGCTTGGTTCCTAGCGGGACGGGGAGAGTCAATGAGCAGTTCTTC	CASSLVPSGTGRVNEQFF	TRBD2	TRBV5-1	-	TRBJ2-1
TGTGCCGGAATACAGGGATGGGATGGCTACACCTTC	CAGIQGWDGYTF	-	TRBV30	few	TRBJ1-2
TGTGCCAGCAGTTTCCTCAGCAATTCACAGGGGGGGAACTATGGCTACACCTTC	CASSFLSNSQGGNYGYTF	TRBD1	TRBV28	few	TRBJ1-2
TGCGCCAGCAGCTCTATGGACGGCACCGGGGAGCTGTTTTTT	CASSSMDGTGELFF	-	TRBV5-1	-	TRBJ2-2
TGCGCCAGCAGCGCCCGGGACGAGGGGTTTCTTAAGTCCCACGAGCAGTACTTC	CASSARDEGFLKSHEQYF	-	TRBV5-1	-	TRBJ2-7
TGTGCCAGCAGTTTTGGGAGGTTCTACGAGCAGTACTTC	CASSFGRFYEQYF	-	TRBV28	-	TRBJ2-7
TGTGCCAGTAGTATAAGGGGTGGCAATGAAAAACTGTTTTTT	CASSIRGGNEKLFF	-	TRBV19	few	TRBJ1-4
TGTGCCAGAAGCTTGCTCAAGGGATTGGACACCGGGGAGCTGTTTTTT	CARSLLKGLDTGELFF	-	TRBV5-3	-	TRBJ2-2
TGTGCCAGCAGCTTGGCGGGAGGGTACGAGCAGTACTTC	CASSLAGGYEQYF	TRBD2	TRBV7-2	once	TRBJ2-7
TGTGCCAGCAGTGAATTATCCCCAACTAATGAAAAACTGTTTTTT	CASSELSPTNEKLFF	-	TRBV25-1	once	TRBJ1-4
TGCGCCAGCAGCTTGGATTCGGGAGGCTCCTACAATGAGCAGTTCTTC	CASSLDSGGSYNEQFF	TRBD2	TRBV5-1	few	TRBJ2-1
TGTGCCAGCAGCTTATTGGGCTCCTACGAGCAGTACTTC	CASSLLGSYEQYF	-	TRBV13	few	TRBJ2-7
TGTGCCAGCAGTAAACAGGGCTTCACCGGGGAGCTGTTTTTT	CASSKQGFTGELFF	-	TRBV28	-	TRBJ2-2
TGTGCCAGCAGCGACGAGGAAAATCAGCCCCAGCATTTT	CASSDEENQPQHF	-	TRBV2	-	TRBJ1-5
TGCAGTGCTAGATTTCTTTCTGAGCAGTTCTTC	CSARFLSEQFF	-	TRBV20-1	-	TRBJ2-1
TGTGCCAGCAGAGATGGACAGGGGGCGTTTGGCTACACCTTC	CASRDGQGAFGYTF	TRBD1	TRBV6-1	-	TRBJ1-2
TGTGCCAGCTCATCCCCGGTAGGGGGCGGCGAGACCCAGTACTTC	CASSSPVGGGETQYF	TRBD1	TRBV18	few	TRBJ2-5
TGTGCCAGCAGTTTACGACGGCGCACAGATACGCAGTATTTT	CASSLRRRTDTQYF	-	TRBV27	-	TRBJ2-3
TGTGCCATCAGCGCGACTAGCGGGAGGGCCACCGGGGAGCTGTTTTTT	CAISATSGRATGELFF	TRBD2	TRBV10-3	-	TRBJ2-2
TGTGCCAGCAGCTCCCAGGGGGGCACTGAAGCTTTCTTT	CASSSQGGTEAFF	TRBD1	TRBV7-2	-	TRBJ1-1
TGCAGCGTTGAACTAGCGGGAGTTTATAATGAGCAGTTCTTC	CSVELAGVYNEQFF	TRBD2	TRBV29-1	-	TRBJ2-1
TGTGCCAGCAGCTGGGGCAGGGCCTATGGCTACACCTTC	CASSWGRAYGYTF	-	TRBV5-5	-	TRBJ1-2
TGCGCCAGCAGCTTGCTTAGGGACGAGCAGTACTTC	CASSLLRDEQYF	-	TRBV5-1	-	TRBJ2-7
TGTGCCAGCTCACCACCGAGTCAACCGCAGAATGAGCAGTTCTTC	CASSPPSQPQNEQFF	-	TRBV18	few	TRBJ2-1
TGTGCCATCAGTGGGACAGGGCGATCCACCGGGGAGCTGTTTTTT	CAISGTGRSTGELFF	TRBD1	TRBV10-3	-	TRBJ2-2
TGTGCCAGCAGCTTCCAGCCCCCCAGAGAGACCCAGTACTTC	CASSFQPPRETQYF	-	TRBV7-9	-	TRBJ2-5
TGTGCCAGCAGCGTGACAGGGTCCGGGGAGCTGTTTTTT	CASSVTGSGELFF	TRBD1	TRBV5-4	-	TRBJ2-2
TGTGCCAGCAGTTCCCTAACAGGGGGCGCAGATACGCAGTATTTT	CASSSLTGGADTQYF	TRBD1	TRBV28	once	TRBJ2-3
TGTGCCAGCAGTGCCCAAGAGACCCAGTACTTC	CASSAQETQYF	-	TRBV28	-	TRBJ2-5
TGTGCCAGCAGCCCTCATCTTAACACTGAAGCTTTCTTT	CASSPHLNTEAFF	-	TRBV6-6	-	TRBJ1-1
TGTGCCAGCAGTGAAGGACTAGCGGGGGGCTTCCCGGGCAATGAGCAGTTCTTC	CASSEGLAGGFPGNEQFF	TRBD2	TRBV6-1	few	TRBJ2-1
TGTGCCATCAGCACGACAGGGAGGACCGGGGAGCTGTTTTTT	CAISTTGRTGELFF	-	TRBV10-3	-	TRBJ2-2
TGTGCCAGCAGCGTTTCAGATACGCAGTATTTT	CASSVSDTQYF	-	TRBV6-1	-	TRBJ2-3
TGTGCCAGCGGACGACAGGCCCCTAACTATGGCTACACCTTC	CASGRQAPNYGYTF	-	TRBV7-7	-	TRBJ1-2
TGTGCCAGCAGTACCTTAGCGGGAGGGTACACAGATACGCAGTATTTT	CASSTLAGGYTDTQYF	TRBD2	TRBV6-6	-	TRBJ2-3
TGTGCCAGCAGTTACGCGCCCGGGACGGAATATATGAGCTACACCTTC	CASSYAPGTEYMSYTF	-	TRBV6-6	few	TRBJ1-2
TGCGCCAGCAGCTCGGGACAAGGCACTGAAGCTTTCTTT	CASSSGQGTEAFF	-	TRBV5-1	-	TRBJ1-1
TGTGCCAGCAGTTTAAACTCCGGGGACACCATATATTTT	CASSLNSGDTIYF	-	TRBV28	-	TRBJ1-3
TGTGCCAGTAGTATTCCAGGGGTTATAGTTGGCTACACCTTC	CASSIPGVIVGYTF	-	TRBV19	-	TRBJ1-2
TGTGCCAGCAGCCGGGACAGTGGGATCGCCGGGGAGCTGTTTTTT	CASSRDSGIAGELFF	TRBD1	TRBV5-8	few	TRBJ2-2